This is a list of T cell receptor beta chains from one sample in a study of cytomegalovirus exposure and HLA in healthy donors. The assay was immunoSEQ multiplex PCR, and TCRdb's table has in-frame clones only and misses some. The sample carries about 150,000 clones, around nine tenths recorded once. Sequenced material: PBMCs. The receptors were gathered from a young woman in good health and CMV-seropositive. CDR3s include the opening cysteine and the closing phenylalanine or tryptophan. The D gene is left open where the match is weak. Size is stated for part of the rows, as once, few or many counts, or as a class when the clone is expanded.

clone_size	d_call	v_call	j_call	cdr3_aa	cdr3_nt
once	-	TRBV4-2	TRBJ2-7	CASSQDGRERYEQYF	TGTGCCAGCAGCCAAGATGGACGGGAACGGTACGAGCAGTACTTC
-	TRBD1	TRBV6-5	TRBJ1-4	CASSQWDRAEKLFF	TGTGCCAGCAGTCAGTGGGACAGGGCTGAAAAACTGTTTTTT
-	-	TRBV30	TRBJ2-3	CAWTDEGYTQYF	TGTGCCTGGACGGATGAGGGTTATACGCAGTATTTT
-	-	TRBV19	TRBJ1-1	CASTQQGWGNTEAFF	TGTGCCAGTACCCAACAGGGTTGGGGGAACACTGAAGCTTTCTTT
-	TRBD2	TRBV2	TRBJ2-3	CATGASGRWNTDTQYF	TGTGCCACGGGGGCTAGCGGGAGATGGAACACAGATACGCAGTATTTT
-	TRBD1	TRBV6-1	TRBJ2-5	CAIGTGAIQETQYF	TGTGCCATCGGGACAGGGGCTATCCAAGAGACCCAGTACTTC
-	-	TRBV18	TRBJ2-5	CASSTYQETQYF	TGTGCCAGCTCAACTTACCAAGAGACCCAGTACTTC
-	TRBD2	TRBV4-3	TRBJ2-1	CASSQVVPGLAYEQFF	TGCGCCAGCAGCCAAGTGGTTCCGGGACTAGCATATGAGCAGTTCTTC
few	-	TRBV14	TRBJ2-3	CASSPTITDTQYF	TGTGCCAGCAGCCCAACTATCACAGATACGCAGTATTTT
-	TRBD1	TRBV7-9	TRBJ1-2	CASSSGRDRVNYGYTF	TGTGCCAGCAGCTCCGGCCGGGACAGGGTTAACTATGGCTACACCTTC
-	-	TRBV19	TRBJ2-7	CASRIAGTYEQYF	TGTGCCAGTAGAATTGCGGGAACGTACGAGCAGTACTTC
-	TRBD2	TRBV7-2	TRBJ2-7	CASSLDPGGTSGYEQYF	TGTGCCAGCAGCTTAGACCCAGGGGGGACTAGCGGGTACGAGCAGTACTTC
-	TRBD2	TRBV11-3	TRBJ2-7	CASSPSGNSYEQYF	TGTGCCAGCAGCCCGAGCGGGAATTCGTACGAGCAGTACTTC
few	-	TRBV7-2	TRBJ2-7	CASSSQGGLEQYF	TGTGCCAGCAGCTCCCAGGGGGGCCTCGAGCAGTACTTC
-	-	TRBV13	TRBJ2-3	CASSHSTDTQYF	TGTGCCAGCAGCCATTCCACAGATACGCAGTATTTT
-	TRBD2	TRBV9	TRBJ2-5	CASSVGGSGRRETQYF	TGTGCCAGCAGCGTAGGTGGTAGCGGGAGAAGGGAGACCCAGTACTTC
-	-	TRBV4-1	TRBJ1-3	CASSSGNINTIYF	TGCGCCAGCAGCTCAGGGAATATAAACACCATATATTTT
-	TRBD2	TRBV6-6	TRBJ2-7	CASRGGLAEKYF	TGTGCCAGCCGCGGGGGACTAGCGGAGAAGTACTTC
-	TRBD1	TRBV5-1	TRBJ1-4	CASSLGTGAYEKLFF	TGCGCCAGCAGCCTTGGGACAGGGGCGTATGAAAAACTGTTTTTT
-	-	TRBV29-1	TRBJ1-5	CSVEAGDSNQPQHF	TGCAGCGTTGAAGCAGGTGATAGCAATCAGCCCCAGCATTTT
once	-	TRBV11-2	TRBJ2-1	CASSRDTPYNEQFF	TGTGCCAGCAGTCGCGACACGCCCTACAATGAGCAGTTCTTC
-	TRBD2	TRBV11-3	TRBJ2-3	CASSFGRSTDTQYF	TGTGCCAGCAGCTTCGGGAGGAGCACAGATACGCAGTATTTT
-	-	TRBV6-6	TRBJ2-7	CASSVQGPYEQYF	TGTGCCAGCAGTGTACAGGGACCCTACGAGCAGTACTTC
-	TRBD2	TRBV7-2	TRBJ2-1	CASSPASGRASNEQFF	TGTGCCAGCAGCCCGGCTAGCGGGAGGGCCAGCAATGAGCAGTTCTTC
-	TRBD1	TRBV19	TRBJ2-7	CASRKDRSSSYEQYF	TGTGCCAGTAGAAAGGACAGGTCTAGCTCCTACGAGCAGTACTTC
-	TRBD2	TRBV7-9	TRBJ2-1	CASSHGGSYNEQFF	TGTGCCAGCAGCCACGGGGGGTCCTACAATGAGCAGTTCTTC
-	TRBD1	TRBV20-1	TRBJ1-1	CSARTGGIAFF	TGCAGTGCCCGGACAGGGGGAATAGCTTTCTTT
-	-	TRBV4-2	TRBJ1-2	CASNQVERPGKEGYTF	TGTGCCAGCAACCAGGTCGAACGCCCGGGAAAAGAGGGCTACACCTTC
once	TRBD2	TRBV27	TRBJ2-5	CASSLSWAGGRQETQYF	TGTGCCAGCAGTTTATCATGGGCGGGAGGACGCCAAGAGACCCAGTACTTC
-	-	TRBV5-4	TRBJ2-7	CAIKEGDSYEQYF	TGTGCCATCAAGGAGGGAGATTCCTACGAGCAGTACTTC
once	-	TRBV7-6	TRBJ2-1	CASSLGLVAPRNEQFF	TGTGCCAGCAGCTTAGGTTTGGTAGCCCCCCGGAATGAGCAGTTCTTC
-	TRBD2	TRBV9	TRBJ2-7	CASSSGTSEAGEQYF	TGTGCCAGCAGCTCAGGGACTAGCGAGGCAGGCGAGCAGTACTTC
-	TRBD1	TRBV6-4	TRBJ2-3	CARGIRDREDTQYF	TGTGCCAGAGGGATCCGGGACAGGGAAGATACGCAGTATTTT
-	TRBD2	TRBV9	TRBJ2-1	CASSVAGSGRYNEQFF	TGTGCCAGCAGCGTAGCGGGTAGCGGGCGTTACAATGAGCAGTTCTTC
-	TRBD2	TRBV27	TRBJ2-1	CASNAAGGPGNEQFF	TGTGCCAGCAATGCAGCGGGAGGGCCGGGGAATGAGCAGTTCTTC
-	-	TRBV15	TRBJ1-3	CATSRDGQADTIYF	TGTGCCACCAGCAGAGATGGGCAGGCAGACACCATATATTTT
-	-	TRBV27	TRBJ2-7	CASSLSRNAYEQYF	TGTGCCAGCAGTTTATCGAGGAACGCCTACGAGCAGTACTTC
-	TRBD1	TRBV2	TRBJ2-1	CASIRTGDRQFF	TGTGCCAGCATAAGGACAGGGGATCGGCAGTTCTTC
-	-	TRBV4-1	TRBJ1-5	CASSQGSGSNQPQHF	TGCGCCAGCAGCCAAGGTTCAGGGAGCAATCAGCCCCAGCATTTT
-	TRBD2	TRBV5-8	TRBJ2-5	CASSLSATSGQETQYF	TGTGCCAGCAGCTTGTCCGCGACTAGCGGACAAGAGACCCAGTACTTC
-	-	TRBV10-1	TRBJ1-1	CASSEFRGTEAFF	TGCGCCAGCAGTGAGTTCAGGGGAACTGAAGCTTTCTTT
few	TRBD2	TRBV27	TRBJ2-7	CASSFGLALDEQYF	TGTGCCAGCAGTTTTGGACTAGCGCTGGACGAGCAGTACTTC
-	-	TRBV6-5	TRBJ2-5	CASSRRGTQYF	TGTGCCAGCAGCCGCCGGGGGACCCAGTACTTC
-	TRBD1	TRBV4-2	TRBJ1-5	CASSPRVSADRDQPQHF	TGTGCCAGCAGCCCGAGGGTTTCAGCGGACAGGGATCAGCCCCAGCATTTT
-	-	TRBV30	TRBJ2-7	CAWSEGVLRYEQYF	TGTGCCTGGAGTGAGGGGGTTCTTCGCTACGAGCAGTACTTC
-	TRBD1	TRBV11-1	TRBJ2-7	CASSRGQGLFEQYF	TGTGCCAGCAGCCGGGGACAGGGCCTTTTCGAGCAGTACTTC
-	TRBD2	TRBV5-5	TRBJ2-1	CASSSSGDYNEQFF	TGTGCCAGCAGCTCAAGCGGGGATTACAATGAGCAGTTCTTC
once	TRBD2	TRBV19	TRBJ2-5	CASSTGLAGETQYF	TGTGCCAGTAGTACCGGACTAGCCGGAGAGACCCAGTACTTC
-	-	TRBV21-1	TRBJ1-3	CASSNWADPGNTIYF	TGTGCCAGCAGCAACTGGGCAGATCCAGGAAACACCATATATTTT
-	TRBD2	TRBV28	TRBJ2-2	CATGKSGLVLSGELFF	TGTGCCACCGGGAAAAGTGGACTAGTCTTATCTGGGGAGCTGTTTTTT
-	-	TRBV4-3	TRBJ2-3	CASSQDIGTSTDTQYF	TGCGCCAGCAGCCAAGATATAGGGACTAGCACAGATACGCAGTATTTT
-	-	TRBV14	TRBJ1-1	CASSRTGTLNTEAFF	TGTGCCAGCAGCCGAACCGGGACTCTGAACACTGAAGCTTTCTTT
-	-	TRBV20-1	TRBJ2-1	CSARLGEQFF	TGCAGTGCCAGACTGGGCGAGCAGTTCTTC